The next 19 T cell receptor beta chains were all read from a single sample in a study of T-cell memory formation after mild COVID-19. TCRdb reanalysed the 5' RACE reads using MiXCR and keeps one entry per CDR3 protein. The sample has 540,000 or so distinct CDR3 sequences, about 20% seen once. The sample taken for sequencing was PBMCs or a T cell subset sorted from them (not recorded which). These receptors were collected from an adult woman who had mild COVID-19 (a few samples of this study predate the infection). Cell type and time point are not known.

This clonotype was observed a few times. The chain combines TRBV7-3 with TRBJ2-1; the D gene could be TRBD1 or TRBD2 (5 bases each). The germline V and J ends were trimmed by 9 bases and 0 bases, with 15 bases remaining between them. CDR3 size: 15 residues. Germline V lookup: CDR1 SGHTA, CDR2 FQGTGA. CDR3 in amino acids: CASSEGRSSYNEQFF. In nucleotides, the CDR3 is TGTGCCAGTTCCGAGGGGAGAAGCTCCTACAATGAGCAGTTCTTC.

This clonotype turned up a few times. The rearrangement joins TRBV19 to TRBJ1-2; a possible D gene is TRBD1 (5 bases). The CDR3 has 14 residues. Germline V CDR1 and CDR2: LNHDA, SQIVND (reference sequence). V was shortened by 0 bases and J by 8 bases, with 13 bases between the two germline ends. CDR3 residues: CASSIDRDLGGYTF. The CDR3 DNA reads TGTGCCAGTAGTATAGACCGGGACCTGGGGGGCTACACCTTC. Complete variable domain (other parts from reference TRBV19 and TRBJ1-2): DGGITQSPKYLFRKEGQNVTLSCEQNLNHDAMYWYRQDPGQGLRLIYYSQIVNDFQKGDIAEGYSVSREKKESFPLTVTSAQKNPTAFYLCASSIDRDLGGYTFGSGTRLTVV.

The chain carries TRBV5-1 and TRBJ1-1; D is possibly TRBD1 (6 bases). V dropped 0 bases and J dropped 4 bases, with 13 bases sitting between them. The germline V gene has CDR1 SGHRS and CDR2 YFSETQ. This CDR3 is built from 15 residues. The CDR3 bases are TGCGCCAGCAGCTTGGGTGGGGGCGAGGGCACTGAAGCTTTCTTT. Translated: CASSLGGGEGTEAFF. The full variable domain, with the rest looked up from reference TRBV5-1 and TRBJ1-1, is KAGVTQTPRYLIKTRGQQVTLSCSPISGHRSVSWYQQTPGQGLQFLFEYFSETQRNKGNFPGRFSGRQFSNSRSEMNVSTLELGDSALYLCASSLGGGEGTEAFFGQGTRLTVV.

This chain joins TRBV4-1 and TRBJ2-1; 9 bases are shared with TRBD1. CDR3 length: 15 amino acids. Germline lookup yields CDR1 MGHRA and CDR2 YSYEKL. Losses at the gene ends were 3 bases for V and 8 bases for J; bases not matched to a gene: 8. CDR3 loop: CASSQPPGQGYEQFF. CDR3 bases: TGCGCCAGCAGCCAGCCTCCGGGACAGGGTTATGAGCAGTTCTTC.

This clonotype was seen a few times. The chain employs TRBV5-1 and TRBJ2-7, with D uncertain. The CDR3 loop spans 14 amino acids. In germline, CDR1 is SGHRS, CDR2 YFSETQ. Trimming left V 1 base short and J 2 bases short, with 10 bases between. The CDR3 DNA reads TGCGCCAGCAGCTTGATCTTGCCTCCCTACGAGCAGTACTTC. Translated: CASSLILPPYEQYF.

This clonotype was detected a few times. V usage is TRBV3-1 and J usage is TRBJ2-2, with no clear D. Trimming shortened V by 0 bases and J by 0 bases, and 5 bases separated the two germline ends. Germline-derived CDR1 and CDR2 are LGHDT and YNNKEL (reference sequence). This CDR3 contains 15 residues. The DNA of the CDR3 is TGTGCCAGCAGCCAAGATCGTCCGAACACCGGGGAGCTGTTTTTT. As protein: CASSQDRPNTGELFF.

This clonotype has just a few counts. This rearrangement joins TRBV9 to TRBJ2-1, with TRBD1 matching over 11 bases. V shed 0 bases, J shed 7 bases, and the junction held 3 bases outside the gene matches. The CDR3 consists of 15 residues. Germline lookup yields CDR1 SGDLS and CDR2 YYNGEE. CDR3 region: CASSVGGQGANEQFF. The CDR3 coding sequence is TGTGCCAGCAGCGTAGGTGGACAGGGGGCAAATGAGCAGTTCTTC.

The chain couples TRBV29-1 to TRBJ2-7; TRBD2 is a possible D gene (6 bases). Trimming shortened V by 6 bases and J by 0 bases, and 9 bases separated the two germline ends. The CDR3 consists of 12 residues. Germline CDR1 is SQVTM and CDR2 is ANQGSEA. DNA for the CDR3: TGCAGCGTGGTGCGGGACTCCTACGAGCAGTACTTC. As protein: CSVVRDSYEQYF.

In its sample, this clonotype was seen many times. This CDR3 reads CSGSSGSSTYNEQFF. CDR3 nucleotides: TGCAGTGGTAGTAGCGGGAGTTCCACCTACAATGAGCAGTTCTTC. This rearrangement joins TRBV20-1 to TRBJ2-1, with 9 bases fitting TRBD2. The trim removed 7 bases at V and 2 bases at J, leaving 9 bases unmatched. Germline values: CDR1 DFQATT, CDR2 SNEGSKA (reference sequence). The length of the CDR3 is 15 residues.

V usage is TRBV5-5 and J usage is TRBJ1-1; a possible D gene is TRBD1 (6 bases). This CDR3 region has 17 residues. Trimming took off 3 bases at V and 4 bases at J, with 22 bases between the two ends. The germline V gene encodes CDR1 SGHKS and CDR2 YYEKEE (reference sequence). This CDR3 reads CASSYRVSGAVGTEAFF. CDR3 in DNA: TGTGCCAGCAGCTACCGGGTGTCGGGGGCTGTGGGCACTGAAGCTTTCTTT.

This clonotype was seen only a few times. This rearrangement joins TRBV6-2 or TRBV6-3 to TRBJ2-4, with 8 bases matching TRBD2. V was clipped by 0 bases and J by 6 bases; unmatched bases: 10. The CDR3 consists of 17 residues. Germline-derived CDR1 and CDR2 are MNHEY and SVGEGT. This chain's CDR3 is CASSYSSGSGLGNIQYF. For the CDR3, the DNA is TGTGCCAGCAGTTACTCAAGCGGGAGCGGCCTAGGAAACATTCAGTACTTC.

This clonotype was counted only a few times. The chain couples TRBV5-1 to TRBJ2-3; TRBD2 matches at 7 bases. V was clipped by 4 bases and J by 2 bases; unmatched bases: 28. CDR1 SGHRS and CDR2 YFSETQ come from the germline V gene. The CDR3 runs to 22 residues. CDR3 sequence reads: CASSRTPPPGGDMWGYTDTQYF. The CDR3 nucleotides read TGCGCCAGCAGCCGAACTCCACCCCCGGGAGGAGATATGTGGGGTTACACAGATACGCAGTATTTT. Drawing the rest from reference TRBV5-1 and TRBJ2-3, the complete variable domain is KAGVTQTPRYLIKTRGQQVTLSCSPISGHRSVSWYQQTPGQGLQFLFEYFSETQRNKGNFPGRFSGRQFSNSRSEMNVSTLELGDSALYLCASSRTPPPGGDMWGYTDTQYFGPGTRLTVL.

The table lists this clonotype with a few counts. In nucleotides, the CDR3 is TGTGCCAGCAGCTTACACGGGACTAGCACAGATACGCAGTATTTT. Translated, it gives CASSLHGTSTDTQYF. The chain uses TRBV7-9 and TRBJ2-3; TRBD2 might be the D (6 bases). Germline V CDR1 and CDR2: SEHNR, FQNEAQ (reference sequence). This CDR3 contains 15 residues. The V gene lost 2 bases and the J gene lost 0 bases, with 9 bases spanning the gap. Filled out from reference TRBV7-9 and TRBJ2-3, the complete variable domain reads DTGVSQNPRHKITKRGQNVTFRCDPISEHNRLYWYRQTLGQGPEFLTYFQNEAQLEKSRLLSDRFSAERPKGSFSTLEIQRTEQGDSAMYLCASSLHGTSTDTQYFGPGTRLTVL.

J is TRBJ2-1 and V is TRBV7-9; D unresolved. In germline, CDR1 is SEHNR, CDR2 FQNEAQ (reference sequence). This CDR3 spans 15 amino acids. V lost 5 bases to trimming and J lost 1 base, with 12 bases between them. DNA of the CDR3: TGTGCCAGCAGCCGACGGATACTGTCCTACAATGAGCAGTTCTTC. Residues: CASSRRILSYNEQFF.

This clonotype turned up a few times. The V gene is TRBV30, the J gene TRBJ2-2; 7 nucleotides agree with TRBD1. The CDR3 contains 18 residues. Per the germline V gene, CDR1 is GTSNPN and CDR2 is SVGIG (reference sequence). V lost 0 bases, J lost 4 bases, and 14 bases stayed unmatched. CDR3 sequence: CAWSVRFRDSLFTGELFF. CDR3 nucleotides: TGTGCCTGGAGTGTACGCTTCCGGGACAGCCTTTTCACCGGGGAGCTGTTTTTT.

This clonotype was picked up a small number of times. This chain links TRBV9 with TRBJ2-2, with 9 nucleotides matching TRBD1. The CDR3 is 14 amino acids. V shed 3 bases, J shed 6 bases, and the junction held 3 bases outside the gene matches. The germline V gene encodes CDR1 SGDLS and CDR2 YYNGEE. The CDR3 sequence is CASSATGGAGELFF. Written as DNA, the CDR3 is TGTGCCAGCAGCGCCACAGGGGGCGCCGGGGAGCTGTTTTTT.

The gene calls are TRBV21-1 and TRBJ2-7; the D segment call TRBD1 is taken from the table without a DNA check. TRBV21-1 constitutes a pseudogene. The length of the CDR3 is 16 residues. CDR3: CASSKGGPWTGEVQYF. Written as DNA, the CDR3 is TGTGCCAGCAGCAAAGGGGGCCCGTGGACAGGGGAAGTACAGTACTTC.

The chain is built from TRBV7-2 and TRBJ2-3; D is undetermined. The germline CDR1 and CDR2 sequences are SGHTA and FQGNSA. The CDR3 extends over 12 amino acids. Trimming pared 10 bases from V and 6 bases from J, leaving 14 bases between. As DNA, the CDR3 is TGTGCCACCAGACCACCCGGGGATACGCAGTATTTT. It translates to CATRPPGDTQYF.

The rearrangement uses TRBV29-1 and TRBJ2-3; weak D call: TRBD2 (5 bases). Germline CDR1 is SQVTM and CDR2 is ANQGSEA. The CDR3 contains 13 residues. Trimming left V 7 bases short and J 2 bases short, with 13 bases between. As DNA, the CDR3 is TGCAGCGGAGCCGGGGAATTCACAGATACGCAGTATTTT. This translates into CSGAGEFTDTQYF.